The 18 T cell receptor beta chains below all came from one sample that was sequenced in a study of cytomegalovirus exposure and HLA in healthy donors (dated by TCRdb to about 2017). Library method: the immunoSEQ multiplex PCR assay. The multiplex PCR relied on a mix of 60 forward primers for TCR Vbeta segments and 13 reverse primers for TCR Jbeta segments. Sourced from immuneACCESS, this table was stored by TCRdb with only in-frame sequences that have V and J called. A share of the clones is absent; for the studies checked, an unresolved V gene accounts for under half, and the remainder has no known explanation. The table for this sample lists about 180,000 clones; roughly 83% of them were counted only once. The ten biggest clones cover roughly 1.2% of the sample. Sequencing used PBMCs. These receptor sequences come from a boy aged 2 to 10 in good health and CMV-seronegative.

This clone occurred a few times. The CDR3, as DNA: TGTGCCACGTCAAGGCGGTCCCTCCAAGAGACCCAGTACTTC. Translated: CATSRRSLQETQYF. The chain carries TRBV7-9 and TRBJ2-5; D call uncertain. The CDR3 is made up of 14 amino acids. Germline values: CDR1 SEHNR, CDR2 FQNEAQ (reference sequence). V gave up 10 bases and J gave up 1 base, with 16 bases separating them.

V and J are TRBV4-2 and TRBJ1-2; the match to TRBD1 covers 8 bases. The CDR3 is 17 amino acids. Trimming cost V 0 bases and J 6 bases; bases outside gene matches: 12. Germline values: CDR1 LGHNA, CDR2 YNFKEQ. CDR3 DNA sequence: TGTGCCAGCAGCCAAGATCAGACAGGGGCAGGTGAGGATGGCTACACCTTC. It translates to CASSQDQTGAGEDGYTF.

The V gene is TRBV2, the J gene TRBJ2-1; 9 nucleotides agree with TRBD1. J was trimmed by 8 bases and V by 5 bases; bases with no gene match: 7. CDR1 and CDR2 from the germline V gene are SNHLY and FYNNEI. This CDR3 is 14 amino acids long. The CDR3 coding sequence is TGTGCCAGCAGTATCTCCGGGACAGGGCATGAGCAGTTCTTC. Translating it yields CASSISGTGHEQFF.

The chain uses TRBV30 and TRBJ2-7; the match to TRBD2 covers 8 bases. CDR1 and CDR2 from the germline V gene are GTSNPN and SVGIG (reference sequence). Germline trimming cut 2 bases from V and 3 bases from J; bases unmatched to any gene: 15. The CDR3 spans 17 residues. CDR3 sequence: CAWSPPDPIAGLYEQYF. CDR3 bases: TGTGCCTGGAGTCCCCCAGACCCCATAGCGGGACTCTACGAGCAGTACTTC.

CDR3 sequence reads: CASSQEGQAGTNEKLFF. The CDR3 DNA is TGCGCCAGCAGCCAAGAGGGACAGGCAGGGACTAATGAAAAACTGTTTTTT. This chain uses TRBV4-3 with TRBJ1-4; TRBD1 matches 8 bases. This CDR3 comprises 17 residues. V lost 0 bases and J lost 2; bases outside the gene matches: 5. Germline V gene lookup returns CDR1 LGHNA and CDR2 YSLEER.

This rearrangement joins TRBV7-9 to TRBJ1-4; D possibly corresponds to TRBD1 (6 bases). V was pared by 5 bases and J by 8 bases, with 9 bases between. Germline-derived CDR1 and CDR2 are SEHNR and FQNEAQ (reference sequence). The CDR3 runs 12 residues. CDR3 amino acids: CASSPDREKLFF. CDR3 DNA: TGTGCCAGCAGCCCAGACAGGGAAAAACTGTTTTTT.

CDR3 region: CAIAGQGDYGYTF. The CDR3 bases are TGTGCCATCGCAGGTCAGGGGGACTATGGCTACACCTTC. The V call is TRBV10-3, the J call TRBJ1-2, with 7 bases lining up with TRBD1. The CDR3 runs 13 residues. Germline V lookup: CDR1 ENHRY, CDR2 SYGVKD. Trimming took 8 bases from V and 3 from J; bases not matched to a gene: 6.

This chain links TRBV25-1 with TRBJ2-5; 8 bases align to TRBD2. The assigned J gene may be wrong: the sequence end matches TRBJ2-7 better. The CDR3 runs 13 residues. Germline CDR1 and CDR2: MGHDK and SYGVNS. The CDR3 reads CASRSSGRDEQYF. CDR3 nucleotides: TGTGCCAGCAGATCCAGCGGGAGAGACGAGCAGTACTTC.

This chain uses TRBV19 with TRBJ1-5; D remains ambiguous. There are 16 residues in the CDR3. The germline V gene has CDR1 LNHDA and CDR2 SQIVND (reference sequence). V gave up 1 base and J gave up 5 bases, with 15 bases separating them. CDR3 nucleotide sequence: TGTGCCAGTAGTATAGTTCCTACCGGGTCGGATCAGCCCCAGCATTTT. The encoded protein is CASSIVPTGSDQPQHF.

V and J are TRBV15 and TRBJ2-2, with TRBD1 as a possible D gene (7 bases). V was cut by 0 bases and J by 3 bases, with 14 bases left in between. Germline V gene lookup returns CDR1 LNHNV and CDR2 YYDKDF (reference sequence). The length of the CDR3 is 17 residues. The CDR3 nucleotides read TGTGCCACCAGCAGAGATTTATGGAGGGGGCACACCGGGGAGCTGTTTTTT. Protein sequence: CATSRDLWRGHTGELFF. Supplemented by reference TRBV15 and TRBJ2-2, the full variable domain reads DAMVIQNPRYQVTQFGKPVTLSCSQTLNHNVMYWYQQKSSQAPKLLFHYYDKDFNNEADTPDNFQSRRPNTSFCFLDIRSPGLGDTAMYLCATSRDLWRGHTGELFFGEGSRLTVL.

This clone was seen just once. The chain uses TRBV6-1 and TRBJ2-1; 8 bases fit TRBD2. Germline-derived CDR1 and CDR2 are MNHNS and SASEGT. The junction had 11 bases not matched to a gene; V was cut back by 6 bases and J by 7 bases. There are 15 residues in the CDR3. The CDR3 bases are TGTGCCAGCAGCCCCGGGCTAGCGGGTAGTAATGAGCAGTTCTTC. The encoded protein is CASSPGLAGSNEQFF.

The chain employs TRBV7-8 and TRBJ2-7; TRBD2 agrees at 7 bases. This CDR3 region has 16 residues. CDR1 is SGHVS and CDR2 is FQNEAQ in the germline V gene. The trim removed 5 bases at V and 2 bases at J, leaving 12 bases unmatched. The DNA of the CDR3 is TGTGCCAGCAGCCATAAAGGAGTAGCGGGTACCTACGAGCAGTACTTC. Translated: CASSHKGVAGTYEQYF.

The sample holds one count of this clone. CDR3 sequence (DNA): TGTGCCAGCAGCCAAGATTCCGGACTAGAGGTAGATGAGCAGTTCTTC. Its translation: CASSQDSGLEVDEQFF. The chain combines TRBV4-2 with TRBJ2-1, with 7 bases aligning to TRBD2. The CDR3 runs to 16 residues. Germline values: CDR1 LGHNA, CDR2 YNFKEQ. J was trimmed by 8 bases and V by 0 bases; bases with no gene match: 10.

This chain joins TRBV4-1 and TRBJ2-7; 8 bases map to TRBD2. Germline V gene data show CDR1 as MGHRA and CDR2 as YSYEKL. This CDR3 is 17 amino acids long. The V gene end was trimmed by 2 bases and the J gene end by 1 base; junction bases not matched to a gene: 10. As DNA, the CDR3 is TGCGCCAGCAGCCAACTGACCGGGACTAGTCCGTCCTACGAGCAGTACTTC. Translated: CASSQLTGTSPSYEQYF.

The rearrangement links TRBV2 to TRBJ2-7, with D possibly being TRBD1 (6 bases). This CDR3 region has 21 residues. CDR1 is SNHLY, CDR2 FYNNEI, per germline. V was shortened by 0 bases and J by 3 bases, with 30 bases between the two germline ends. CDR3 bases: TGTGCCAGCAGTGAAGCATATCAGGGGACGGAGGAATCTACGAAGGTCTACGAGCAGTACTTC. It specifies CASSEAYQGTEESTKVYEQYF.

DNA for the CDR3: TGCGCCAGCCAGGGGGGCACCGGGGAGCTGTTTTTT. Residues: CASQGGTGELFF. V and J are TRBV5-1 and TRBJ2-2; TRBD1 is a possible D gene (7 bases). The CDR3 extends over 12 amino acids. Germline values: CDR1 SGHRS, CDR2 YFSETQ. Trimming cost V 7 bases and J 4 bases, with 8 bases left between them.

The CDR3: CSVATIGGEQYF. CDR3 DNA sequence: TGCAGCGTTGCGACCATAGGGGGCGAGCAGTACTTC. V usage is TRBV29-1 and J usage is TRBJ2-7, with D possibly being TRBD1 (6 bases). V dropped 4 bases and J dropped 6 bases, with 13 bases sitting between them. The germline V gene encodes CDR1 SQVTM and CDR2 ANQGSEA. The CDR3 spans 12 residues.

The chain carries TRBV7-2 and TRBJ2-3, with TRBD1 as a possible D gene (6 bases). The CDR3 extends over 17 amino acids. The V gene lost 8 bases and the J gene lost 0 bases, with 21 bases spanning the gap. Germline lookup yields CDR1 SGHTA and CDR2 FQGNSA. In DNA, the CDR3 is TGTGCCAGCTCCCAGGTGGGGACACAGTTAAGCACAGATACGCAGTATTTT. It codes for CASSQVGTQLSTDTQYF.